These 30 T cell receptor beta chains originate from one sample sequenced in a study of cytomegalovirus exposure and HLA in healthy donors. 13 Jbeta primers and 60 Vbeta primers were used for the PCR. Measured with immunoSEQ multiplex PCR; TCRdb has only the in-frame clones, and not every one. The data contain 60,000 to 75,000 clones, about 85% of them singletons. Material for sequencing was PBMCs. The receptors come from a female donor in good health and CMV-seronegative.

The chain recombines TRBV7-2 with TRBJ2-2; 16 nucleotides agree with TRBD2. Germline lookup yields CDR1 SGHTA and CDR2 FQGNSA. The length of the CDR3 is 19 residues. After removal of 1 base from V and 7 bases from J, the junction contained 9 bases not matched to a gene. The CDR3 protein is CASSLEAGTSGRAGGELFF. DNA for the CDR3: TGTGCCAGCAGCTTAGAGGCCGGGACTAGCGGGAGGGCCGGCGGGGAGCTGTTTTTT.

The chain links TRBV5-6 to TRBJ1-2, with D uncertain. CDR3 length: 15 residues. Deletions cut 0 bases from V and 8 bases from J, with 17 bases between. Germline V CDR1 and CDR2: SGHDT, YYEEEE. CDR3 DNA: TGTGCCAGCAGCTTGGATCCAAAATTCACTATCGGCTACACCTTC. This gives the protein CASSLDPKFTIGYTF.

The chain links TRBV5-1 to TRBJ1-6; no definite D call. From germline, CDR1 is SGHRS and CDR2 YFSETQ. The CDR3 runs 15 residues. With 2 bases removed from V and 5 bases from J, the gap between germline ends came to 11 bases. CDR3 nucleotide sequence: TGCGCCAGCAGCTTATCGGGATTGAATAATTCACCCCTCCACTTT. This translates into CASSLSGLNNSPLHF.

The chain combines TRBV19 with TRBJ2-1, with 7 bases identical to TRBD2. The CDR3 sequence is 16 residues long. In germline, CDR1 is LNHDA, CDR2 SQIVND (reference sequence). V was clipped by 1 base and J by 5 bases; unmatched bases: 8. CDR3 in DNA: TGTGCCAGTAGTATAGTTGTGCGGAGCGGGGACAATGAGCAGTTCTTC. It yields the protein CASSIVVRSGDNEQFF.

The chain joins TRBV7-9 to TRBJ1-6; a possible D gene is TRBD1 (5 bases). Germline loops: CDR1 SEHNR, CDR2 FQNEAQ (reference sequence). The CDR3 runs 14 residues. The ends were cut back, 6 bases at V and 9 bases at J, with 15 bases in the middle. CDR3 sequence reads: CASRSPDMGSPLHF. DNA for the CDR3: TGTGCCAGCAGATCCCCGGACATGGGTTCACCCCTCCACTTT.

J is TRBJ1-5 and V is TRBV27; no clear D. This CDR3 comprises 15 residues. V was shortened by 5 bases and J by 6 bases, with 17 bases between the two germline ends. Germline CDR1 MNHEY, CDR2 SMNVEV (reference sequence). The chain's CDR3 is CASSLRPPAGQPQHF. CDR3 bases: TGTGCCAGCAGTCTCCGACCCCCGGCGGGTCAGCCCCAGCATTTT.

J is TRBJ1-5 and V is TRBV5-5, with D possibly matching TRBD1 (6 bases). V lost 3 bases to trimming and J lost 2 bases, with 9 bases between them. Germline values: CDR1 SGHKS, CDR2 YYEKEE (reference sequence). The CDR3 covers 14 residues. For the CDR3, the DNA is TGTGCCAGCAGCTCCAGGGGTGGCAATCAGCCCCAGCATTTT. As protein: CASSSRGGNQPQHF.

V is TRBV7-2 and J is TRBJ2-3, with 8 bases that match TRBD2. The CDR3 has 18 residues. Germline-derived CDR1 and CDR2 are SGHTA and FQGNSA. After removal of 2 bases from V and 3 bases from J, the junction contained 13 bases not matched to a gene. The DNA for the CDR3 is TGTGCCAGCAGCTTATTGCCCATCGGGAGGGCTCGGACAGATACGCAGTATTTT. Protein product: CASSLLPIGRARTDTQYF.

The chain combines TRBV19 with TRBJ1-5; 7 bases map to TRBD1. This CDR3 has 13 amino acids. The J segment lost 7 bases and the V segment lost 9 bases, leaving 9 bases of the junction unmatched. Germline assignment: CDR1 LNHDA and CDR2 SQIVND (reference sequence). In DNA, the CDR3 is TGTGCCAGCGCTGACAGGGAACGCCAGCCCCAGCATTTT. It is translated as CASADRERQPQHF.

The CDR3: CASSATALADTGELFF. The CDR3 DNA reads as TGTGCCAGCAGCGCAACGGCGCTAGCGGACACCGGGGAGCTGTTTTTT. This sequence joins TRBV9 and TRBJ2-2; 7 bases fit TRBD2. Losses at the gene ends were 3 bases for V and 3 bases for J; bases not matched to a gene: 8. Germline V gives CDR1 SGDLS, CDR2 YYNGEE. This CDR3 has 16 amino acids.

CDR3 DNA sequence: TGTGCCAGCAGCTCGATAGCGGGACGGATGGAGACCCAGTACTTC. This encodes CASSSIAGRMETQYF. V gene TRBV7-6 combines with J gene TRBJ2-5, with TRBD2 matching 8 bases. Trimming cost V 4 bases and J 5 bases; bases outside gene matches: 9. The CDR3 is 15 residues long. Per germline, CDR1 SGHVS and CDR2 FNYEAQ.

The chain recombines TRBV19 with TRBJ1-1; D not certain. The germline CDR1 and CDR2 sequences are LNHDA and SQIVND (reference sequence). This CDR3 is built from 15 residues. Between the trimmed V and J ends, which lost 3 bases and 3 bases, there was a span of 14 bases. CDR3 region: CASSIGRAGDTEAFF. As DNA, the CDR3 is TGTGCCAGTAGTATCGGGAGGGCCGGGGACACTGAAGCTTTCTTT.

This clone was detected only a few times. The chain uses TRBV5-1 and TRBJ1-1; 8 nucleotides line up with TRBD1. Germline lookup yields CDR1 SGHRS and CDR2 YFSETQ. The junction had 5 bases not matched to a gene; V was cut back by 3 bases and J by 4 bases. The CDR3 is 14 residues long. CDR3 amino acids: CASSSSTGGTEAFF. CDR3 bases: TGCGCCAGCAGCTCCTCTACAGGGGGCACTGAAGCTTTCTTT.

The chain recombines TRBV5-6 with TRBJ2-7; D possibly corresponds to TRBD1 (5 bases). CDR3 length: 13 residues. CDR1 and CDR2 (germline): SGHDT, YYEEEE. Trimming took 3 bases from V and 4 from J, leaving 11 bases between them. CDR3 in DNA: TGTGCCAGCAGCTCGAAGACAGCTTACGAGCAGTACTTC. Translation gives CASSSKTAYEQYF.

The chain recombines TRBV19 with TRBJ2-1; 10 bases align to TRBD2. CDR3 size: 17 residues. After removal of 4 bases from V and 2 bases from J, the junction contained 8 bases not matched to a gene. Germline lookup yields CDR1 LNHDA and CDR2 SQIVND (reference sequence). CDR3 region: CASSKAGGLATYNEQFF. CDR3 sequence (DNA): TGTGCCAGTAGTAAGGCCGGGGGACTAGCGACCTACAATGAGCAGTTCTTC.

V and J are TRBV28 and TRBJ2-5; 10 nucleotides agree with TRBD2. The CDR3 is made up of 14 amino acids. CDR1 MDHEN and CDR2 SYDVKM come from the germline V gene. V gave up 8 bases and J gave up 4 bases; unmatched junction bases: 7. CDR3 in amino acids: CASGSGRLRETQYF. The CDR3 region has the DNA TGTGCCAGCGGTAGCGGGAGGCTCAGAGAGACCCAGTACTTC.

V and J are TRBV28 and TRBJ2-1; TRBD1 agrees at 7 bases. The CDR3 runs to 16 residues. The V gene's germline CDR1 is MDHEN and CDR2 SYDVKM. V lost 5 bases, J lost 3 bases, and 10 bases stayed unmatched. CDR3: CASSRTGQSIYNEQFF. The CDR3 DNA sequence: TGTGCCAGCAGTCGTACGGGACAGAGTATCTACAATGAGCAGTTCTTC.

The V call is TRBV13, the J call TRBJ2-7, with unresolved D. The germline V gene encodes CDR1 PRHDT and CDR2 FYEKMQ (reference sequence). The V and J ends lost 6 bases and 1 base respectively, with 13 bases between them. The CDR3 has 14 amino acids. The CDR3 protein is CASSPPLQSYEQYF. The DNA for the CDR3 is TGTGCCAGCAGTCCACCCCTGCAGTCCTACGAGCAGTACTTC.

The rearrangement uses TRBV6-1 and TRBJ2-7; the match to TRBD1 covers 8 bases. J gave up 5 bases and V 10 bases, and 10 bases lay outside the gene matches. The CDR3 extends over 13 amino acids. The germline V gene encodes CDR1 MNHNS and CDR2 SASEGT. In DNA, the CDR3 is TGTGCCACATACCCGACAGGGGCCCACGAGCAGTACTTC. Translation: CATYPTGAHEQYF.

This chain joins TRBV19 and TRBJ1-2; D call uncertain. CDR3 length: 14 amino acids. Germline-derived CDR1 and CDR2 are LNHDA and SQIVND (reference sequence). Between the trimmed V and J ends, which lost 8 bases and 3 bases, there was a span of 16 bases. CDR3 DNA: TGTGCCAGTGGTGAGCGGGGAACTTACTATGGCTACACCTTC. Amino acids: CASGERGTYYGYTF.

The rearrangement links TRBV9 to TRBJ1-2, with no clear D. With 0 bases removed from V and 1 base from J, the gap between germline ends came to 7 bases. This CDR3 has 14 residues. CDR1 is SGDLS and CDR2 is YYNGEE in the germline V gene. CDR3 nucleotides: TGTGCCAGCAGCGTAGGACACGTTAACTATGGCTACACCTTC. This translates into CASSVGHVNYGYTF.

This chain connects TRBV27 to TRBJ2-2; possibly TRBD2 for D (6 bases). V dropped 3 bases and J dropped 1 base, with 18 bases sitting between them. The CDR3 has 18 amino acids. Germline assignment: CDR1 MNHEY and CDR2 SMNVEV (reference sequence). CDR3 DNA: TGTGCCAGCAGTTTCAGGAGTACGATCGGGGGGAACACCGGGGAGCTGTTTTTT. Its translation: CASSFRSTIGGNTGELFF.

The rearrangement uses TRBV7-8 and TRBJ2-7; 8 bases line up with TRBD1. V was clipped by 3 bases and J by 2 bases; unmatched bases: 3. The CDR3 has 14 residues. CDR1 is SGHVS, CDR2 FQNEAQ, per germline. The CDR3 sequence: CASSFLTGAYEQYF. The CDR3 DNA reads TGTGCCAGCAGCTTCCTGACAGGGGCCTACGAGCAGTACTTC.

The genes are TRBV18 and TRBJ1-2; D is ambiguous. The germline V gene encodes CDR1 KGHSH and CDR2 LQKENI. The V end was cut by 3 bases, the J end by 4 bases, with 18 bases between. The CDR3 length is 16 residues. CDR3 protein: CASSPLKEELVYGYTF. The CDR3 bases are TGTGCCAGCTCACCCCTGAAGGAGGAATTGGTCTATGGCTACACCTTC.

This clone was found once. The chain recombines TRBV6-5 with TRBJ2-7; 12 bases are shared with TRBD2. This CDR3 comprises 14 residues. The germline V gene has CDR1 MNHEY and CDR2 SVGAGI. The J segment lost 2 bases and the V segment lost 6 bases, leaving 2 bases of the junction unmatched. DNA for the CDR3: TGTGCCAGCAGCAGACTAGCGGGGGCCTACGAGCAGTACTTC. It translates to CASSRLAGAYEQYF.

The rearrangement links TRBV9 to TRBJ2-7; 7 bases map to TRBD1. The CDR3 spans 14 residues. Unmatched junction bases numbered 8, after V lost 4 bases and J lost 4 bases. Germline V CDR1 and CDR2: SGDLS, YYNGEE. The chain's CDR3 is CASSPRQGWYEQYF. The CDR3 nucleotides read TGTGCCAGCAGCCCCCGACAGGGATGGTACGAGCAGTACTTC.

The rearrangement uses TRBV5-5 and TRBJ1-5; maybe TRBD1 (6 bases). CDR3 length: 16 residues. Germline CDR1 and CDR2: SGHKS and YYEKEE (reference sequence). V was pared by 3 bases and J by 3 bases, with 16 bases between. The CDR3 region has the DNA TGTGCCAGCAGCTATCTAGGGGGGGACTCCAATCAGCCCCAGCATTTT. Its protein is CASSYLGGDSNQPQHF.

The chain uses TRBV11-2 and TRBJ1-2, with TRBD1 matching over 7 bases. The CDR3 sequence is 16 residues long. Germline CDR1 and CDR2: SGHAT and FQNNGV. V shed 4 bases, J shed 0 bases, and the junction held 8 bases outside the gene matches. The CDR3 nucleotides read TGTGCCAGCAGCTCCCGCCGACAGGGCACTAACTATGGCTACACCTTC. Encoded protein: CASSSRRQGTNYGYTF.

The chain couples TRBV7-9 to TRBJ2-2, with 8 positions matching TRBD1. CDR1 SEHNR and CDR2 FQNEAQ come from the germline V gene (reference sequence). Trimming at V came to 3 bases and at J to 7 bases, leaving 4 bases not matched to a gene. This CDR3 comprises 14 residues. The CDR3 DNA follows: TGTGCCAGCAGCTTTGGGACAGGCAACGGGGAGCTGTTTTTT. It specifies CASSFGTGNGELFF.

This clone was recorded only once. The chain has TRBV7-2 and TRBJ2-1, with D tentatively TRBD2 (6 bases). Germline-derived CDR1 and CDR2 are SGHTA and FQGNSA. The CDR3 has 14 amino acids. Trimming took off 4 bases at V and 6 bases at J, with 13 bases between the two ends. CDR3 region: CASSSSSLANEQFF. The CDR3 nucleotides read TGTGCCAGCAGCTCTAGCTCACTAGCCAATGAGCAGTTCTTC.